The clone carrying this T cell receptor beta chain was found many times. V was clipped by 5 bases and J by 0 bases; unmatched bases: 4. In germline, CDR1 is SGDLS, CDR2 YYNGEE. The length of the CDR3 is 15 residues. All patients reached thyroid surgery having received no treatment beforehand. How the authors handled the data: The authors used CDR3 differences across clinicopathological groups to build a distant-metastasis classifier for papillary thyroid cancer. TCRdb recomputed clones from the PCR reads via MiXCR. The V and J calls and clone size come from TCRdb's table, not from the authors' own analysis. The sample gives tens of thousands of clones, 20% to 30% of which show up once; about 10% is in the top ten. The record originates from a study of metastatic and nonmetastatic thyroid tumors.

Sequenced sample: blood. The chain links TRBV9 to TRBJ2-1, with TRBD2 matching over 8 bases. This TCR was recovered from a female donor with papillary thyroid cancer or a benign thyroid nodule (not recorded which). Some clones in this sample may be carry-over from other donors' samples. The CDR3, as DNA: TGTGCCAGCAGTTTCAGCGGGAGCTCCTACAATGAGCAGTTCTTC. Translating it yields CASSFSGSSYNEQFF.